The 29 T cell receptor beta chains listed next were all sequenced from one sample in a study of T-cell memory formation after mild COVID-19. TCRdb reprocessed the 5' RACE reads with MiXCR, giving one entry per CDR3 protein. The sample carries some 250,000 distinct CDR3 sequences, under 20% recorded once. Source material: PBMCs or a T cell subset sorted from them (not recorded which). Receptor source: a man in his late teens or twenties who had mild COVID-19 (a few samples of this study predate the infection). Cell type and time point are not known.

This chain links TRBV4-1 with TRBJ2-3; D may correspond to TRBD1 or TRBD2 (5 bases each). The CDR3 is 15 residues long. CDR1 and CDR2 from the germline V gene are MGHRA and YSYEKL. V lost 1 base to trimming and J lost 6 bases, with 14 bases between them. CDR3 region: CASSQALSGSDTQYF. The CDR3 DNA follows: TGCGCCAGCAGCCAAGCCCTTTCAGGGAGTGATACGCAGTATTTT.

The chain recombines TRBV5-5 with TRBJ1-3; D may be TRBD1 (5 bases). With 7 bases removed from V and 6 bases from J, the gap between germline ends came to 20 bases. Per the germline V gene, CDR1 is SGHKS and CDR2 is YYEKEE (reference sequence). This CDR3 is 15 amino acids long. The CDR3 spells CASAAGRRSENTIYF. The CDR3 DNA reads TGTGCCAGCGCCGCGGGGCGAAGGTCGGAAAACACCATATATTTT.

The chain links TRBV4-3 to TRBJ2-7, with D perhaps matching TRBD1 (5 bases). V shed 0 bases and J shed 6 bases, with 15 bases lying between them. Germline values: CDR1 LGHNA, CDR2 YSLEER. The CDR3 is 15 residues long. DNA of the CDR3: TGCGCCAGCAGCCAAGAAGGGGCCCCAACTGCCGAGCAGTACTTC. Its protein product is CASSQEGAPTAEQYF.

This clonotype was seen only a few times. This chain connects TRBV4-2 to TRBJ2-1; tentative D call: TRBD1 (5 bases). Trimming took off 1 base at V and 7 bases at J, with 11 bases between the two ends. This CDR3 is built from 14 residues. Germline CDR1 reads LGHNA; CDR2 reads YNFKEQ. CDR3 sequence (DNA): TGTGCCAGCAGCCAAGTTCCCAGGGATAATGAGCAGTTCTTC. Encoded protein: CASSQVPRDNEQFF.

There are a few counts of this clonotype. The V and J genes are TRBV7-2 and TRBJ1-5; tentatively, D is TRBD1 (6 bases). The V end lost 3 bases, the J end lost 4 bases, and 13 bases lay between the germline ends. There are 15 residues in the CDR3. CDR1 SGHTA and CDR2 FQGNSA come from the germline V gene. DNA for the CDR3: TGTGCCAGCAGCTTCGCGGGGGGCTTTAATCAGCCCCAGCATTTT. Translation gives CASSFAGGFNQPQHF.

This clonotype was counted a few times. The chain combines TRBV6-5 with TRBJ1-5, with D perhaps matching TRBD1 (6 bases). There are 17 residues in the CDR3. The germline V gene has CDR1 MNHEY and CDR2 SVGAGI. Trimming pared 8 bases from V and 7 bases from J, leaving 27 bases between. CDR3 residues: CASSRRGPSWGMQPQHF. Written as DNA, the CDR3 is TGTGCCAGCTCCCGCAGGGGTCCTTCCTGGGGTATGCAGCCCCAGCATTTT.

This chain connects TRBV20-1 to TRBJ1-1; TRBD1 is a possible D gene (6 bases). Trimming cost V 0 bases and J 4 bases, with 12 bases left between them. The CDR3 is made up of 14 amino acids. The germline CDR1 and CDR2 sequences are DFQATT and SNEGSKA (reference sequence). The chain's CDR3 is CSARDSLRGTEAFF. Here the CDR3 DNA reads TGCAGTGCTAGAGATTCACTCAGGGGCACTGAAGCTTTCTTT.

The chain carries TRBV25-1 and TRBJ1-3; no definite D call. Trimming took off 4 bases at V and 2 bases at J, with 12 bases between the two ends. Germline lookup yields CDR1 MGHDK and CDR2 SYGVNS. The CDR3 is 15 amino acids. CDR3 nucleotide sequence: TGTGCCAGCAGTGGGTTCGAGGTTCCTGGAAACACCATATATTTT. This gives the protein CASSGFEVPGNTIYF.

V is TRBV29-1 and J is TRBJ2-2, with 10 bases lining up with TRBD1. The CDR3 length is 15 residues. Per the germline V gene, CDR1 is SQVTM and CDR2 is ANQGSEA. After removal of 4 bases from V and 1 base from J, the junction contained 3 bases not matched to a gene. Here the CDR3 DNA reads TGCAGCGTTGGGGACAGGGGACAGAACACCGGGGAGCTGTTTTTT. Residues: CSVGDRGQNTGELFF.

The gene calls are TRBV4-1 and TRBJ1-1; possible D gene TRBD1, 5 bases. V lost 7 bases to trimming and J lost 0 bases, with 15 bases between them. CDR1 is MGHRA, CDR2 YSYEKL, per germline. The CDR3 extends over 15 amino acids. CDR3 loop: CASKGAENLNTEAFF. CDR3 nucleotide sequence: TGCGCCAGCAAAGGGGCAGAGAACCTGAACACTGAAGCTTTCTTT.

This clonotype was recorded a few times. The genes are TRBV7-8 and TRBJ2-5; 7 bases match TRBD1. Unmatched junction bases numbered 6, after V lost 4 bases and J lost 1 base. Germline assignment: CDR1 SGHVS and CDR2 FQNEAQ. The CDR3 contains 15 residues. The CDR3 loop is CASSSRQGTQETQYF. The CDR3 region has the DNA TGTGCCAGCAGCTCCAGACAGGGCACCCAAGAGACCCAGTACTTC.

This clonotype showed up just a few times. The chain recombines TRBV5-1 with TRBJ1-4; D not certain. The V end lost 4 bases, the J end lost 0 bases, and 7 bases lay between the germline ends. The CDR3 sequence is 14 residues long. CDR1 SGHRS and CDR2 YFSETQ come from the germline V gene. In nucleotides, the CDR3 is TGCGCCAGCAGCCCGTATACAACTAATGAAAAACTGTTTTTT. It yields the protein CASSPYTTNEKLFF.

The sample holds a few counts of this clonotype. The chain links TRBV20-1 to TRBJ2-2, with 7 bases fitting TRBD1. Trimming cost V 5 bases and J 5 bases; bases outside gene matches: 5. CDR1 is DFQATT and CDR2 is SNEGSKA in the germline V gene (reference sequence). CDR3 size: 13 residues. The CDR3 sequence: CSAGRQGTGELFF. The CDR3 bases are TGCAGTGCTGGGAGACAGGGTACCGGGGAGCTGTTTTTT.

This clonotype was recorded a few times. The chain joins TRBV11-2 to TRBJ2-1; a possible D gene is TRBD2 (6 bases). V lost 5 bases and J lost 6, with 11 bases in between. Germline CDR1 is SGHAT and CDR2 is FQNNGV. This CDR3 contains 13 residues. The CDR3 sequence: CASSAGLLNEQFF. CDR3 nucleotide sequence: TGTGCCAGCAGCGCGGGACTGCTCAATGAGCAGTTCTTC.

V is TRBV3-1 and J is TRBJ1-2, with D unclear. The CDR3 spans 13 residues. Germline lookup yields CDR1 LGHDT and CDR2 YNNKEL (reference sequence). V lost 5 bases, J lost 7 bases, and 14 bases lay in between. Here the CDR3 DNA reads TGTGCCAGCAGCATGACGGTATCGGGTGGCTACACCTTC. Its protein is CASSMTVSGGYTF.

This clonotype was detected only a few times. The chain is built from TRBV7-6 and TRBJ1-6; tentatively, D is TRBD1 (5 bases). The CDR3 is 12 residues long. V shed 3 bases and J shed 8 bases, with 5 bases lying between them. Germline assignment: CDR1 SGHVS and CDR2 FNYEAQ. The CDR3 region has the DNA TGTGCCAGCAGCTTGGGGGATTCACCCCTCCACTTT. Translated: CASSLGDSPLHF.

The chain recombines TRBV5-6 with TRBJ2-1, with 13 bases matching TRBD2. There are 15 residues in the CDR3. Per the germline V gene, CDR1 is SGHDT and CDR2 is YYEEEE. After removal of 5 bases from V and 7 bases from J, the junction contained 6 bases not matched to a gene. The CDR3 sequence: CASRTGLAGANEQFF. In nucleotides, the CDR3 is TGTGCCAGCAGAACCGGACTAGCGGGGGCAAATGAGCAGTTCTTC.

This clonotype occurred a few times. V is TRBV28 and J is TRBJ2-3, with TRBD1 matching over 8 bases. Germline-derived CDR1 and CDR2 are MDHEN and SYDVKM. The V gene end was trimmed by 2 bases and the J gene end by 2 bases; junction bases not matched to a gene: 3. The CDR3 is made up of 15 amino acids. CDR3 in amino acids: CASSLGTGHTDTQYF. The CDR3 DNA reads TGTGCCAGCAGTTTAGGGACAGGCCACACAGATACGCAGTATTTT.

This clonotype showed up just a few times. This sequence joins TRBV11-2 and TRBJ2-2, with D uncertain. V lost 5 bases and J 4 bases, leaving 11 bases between the germline ends. CDR1 is SGHAT, CDR2 FQNNGV, per germline. This CDR3 has 14 residues. In DNA, the CDR3 is TGTGCCAGCAGCACGCGGACGGTCACCGGGGAGCTGTTTTTT. Its translation is CASSTRTVTGELFF.

This chain uses TRBV19 with TRBJ2-5; D is uncertain. Germline CDR1 is LNHDA and CDR2 is SQIVND (reference sequence). V shed 6 bases and J shed 2 bases, with 13 bases lying between them. The CDR3 has 14 residues. The CDR3 loop reads CASSPSSAQETQYF. The CDR3, as DNA: TGTGCCAGTAGCCCCTCCAGTGCACAAGAGACCCAGTACTTC.

A few counts support this clonotype. The chain recombines TRBV29-1 with TRBJ2-3; D uncertain. This CDR3 is built from 10 residues. CDR1 SQVTM and CDR2 ANQGSEA come from the germline V gene. Trimming took off 7 bases at V and 2 bases at J, with 4 bases between the two ends. DNA for the CDR3: TGCAGCGGTTTCACAGATACGCAGTATTTT. Encoded protein: CSGFTDTQYF.

The rearrangement uses TRBV4-3 and TRBJ1-6; a weak D match, TRBD1 (6 bases). V lost 4 bases to trimming and J lost 6 bases, with 13 bases between them. CDR1 is LGHNA, CDR2 YSLEER, per germline. The CDR3 loop spans 15 amino acids. The CDR3 loop is CASSRDRDTNSPLHF. For the CDR3, the DNA is TGCGCCAGCAGCCGAGACCGGGACACTAATTCACCCCTCCACTTT.

The V gene is TRBV14, the J gene TRBJ2-1; perhaps TRBD2 as D (5 bases). The CDR3 loop spans 17 amino acids. Per germline, CDR1 SGHDN and CDR2 FVKESK. With 0 bases removed from V and 0 bases from J, the gap between germline ends came to 12 bases. In DNA, the CDR3 is TGTGCCAGCAGCCAAGATCGGGGAGCTAGCTCCTACAATGAGCAGTTCTTC. It is translated as CASSQDRGASSYNEQFF.

V is TRBV7-2 and J is TRBJ2-2; no firm D call. Trimming shortened V by 6 bases and J by 7 bases, and 12 bases separated the two germline ends. Germline CDR1 is SGHTA and CDR2 is FQGNSA. The CDR3 sequence is 13 residues long. The CDR3 reads CASSSAYVGELFF. In nucleotides, the CDR3 is TGTGCCAGCAGTTCAGCGTATGTCGGGGAGCTGTTTTTT.

This clonotype came up a few times. This chain links TRBV6-5 with TRBJ2-7; 8 bases are a match to TRBD1. V gave up 6 bases and J gave up 0 bases; unmatched junction bases: 4. This CDR3 comprises 14 residues. Germline V gives CDR1 MNHEY, CDR2 SVGAGI. The DNA of the CDR3 is TGTGCCAGCAGGAGGGGACAGGCCTCCTACGAGCAGTACTTC. Its translation: CASRRGQASYEQYF.

This clonotype showed up just a few times. This chain connects TRBV5-1 to TRBJ1-5, with D maybe TRBD1 (5 bases). V lost 4 bases, J lost 5 bases, and 13 bases lay in between. CDR3 length equals 14 residues. The germline V gene has CDR1 SGHRS and CDR2 YFSETQ. This CDR3 reads CASSPAGTDQPQHF. The CDR3 coding sequence is TGCGCCAGCAGCCCAGCGGGGACCGATCAGCCCCAGCATTTT. Looking up the rest from reference TRBV5-1 and TRBJ1-5 gives the full variable domain: KAGVTQTPRYLIKTRGQQVTLSCSPISGHRSVSWYQQTPGQGLQFLFEYFSETQRNKGNFPGRFSGRQFSNSRSEMNVSTLELGDSALYLCASSPAGTDQPQHFGDGTRLSIL.

This clonotype was found many times. The chain is built from TRBV7-2 and TRBJ2-3; the D is unclear. The CDR3 is made up of 12 amino acids. In germline, CDR1 is SGHTA, CDR2 FQGNSA. The V end was cut by 2 bases, the J end by 3 bases, with 3 bases between. CDR3 sequence: CASSLMTDTQYF. In DNA, the CDR3 is TGTGCCAGCAGCTTAATGACAGATACGCAGTATTTT.

V and J are TRBV6-5 and TRBJ1-2, with D unclear. Germline values: CDR1 MNHEY, CDR2 SVGAGI. Trimming stripped 7 bases from V and 7 bases from J, with 13 bases between. The CDR3 is 12 residues long. Here the CDR3 DNA reads TGTGCCAGCACCCACGGAGCCTCTGGCTACACCTTC. Protein sequence: CASTHGASGYTF.

This clonotype occurred once. This rearrangement joins TRBV19 to TRBJ2-5, with a weak D call TRBD1 (6 bases). V gave up 9 bases and J gave up 2 bases, with 10 bases separating them. Germline V gene lookup returns CDR1 LNHDA and CDR2 SQIVND (reference sequence). This CDR3 has 12 amino acids. The CDR3 spells CASGQYQETQYF. CDR3 in DNA: TGTGCCAGCGGACAGTATCAAGAGACCCAGTACTTC.